This T cell receptor (beta chain) was identified in a study of blood T cell repertoires in COVID-19. Overall study context: Samples representing acute and convalescent COVID-19 were sourced from the United States, Italy and Spain.

Germline V CDR1 and CDR2: SGHTA, FQGNSA. Trimming took 2 bases from V and 8 from J, leaving 7 bases between them. This CDR3 contains 12 residues. This table comes from immunoSEQ multiplex PCR, and its TCRdb copy is limited to in-frame clones, with some not included. The data show 95,000 to 150,000 clones, with roughly 77% seen just once and 15% to 20% held by the top ten. This receptor was taken from a man in his 60s with active or convalescent COVID-19. The rearrangement joins TRBV7-2 to TRBJ2-1; no firm D call. Material: peripheral blood. The DNA for the CDR3 is TGTGCCAGCAGCTTAAACATCGATGAGCAGTTCTTC. It codes for CASSLNIDEQFF.